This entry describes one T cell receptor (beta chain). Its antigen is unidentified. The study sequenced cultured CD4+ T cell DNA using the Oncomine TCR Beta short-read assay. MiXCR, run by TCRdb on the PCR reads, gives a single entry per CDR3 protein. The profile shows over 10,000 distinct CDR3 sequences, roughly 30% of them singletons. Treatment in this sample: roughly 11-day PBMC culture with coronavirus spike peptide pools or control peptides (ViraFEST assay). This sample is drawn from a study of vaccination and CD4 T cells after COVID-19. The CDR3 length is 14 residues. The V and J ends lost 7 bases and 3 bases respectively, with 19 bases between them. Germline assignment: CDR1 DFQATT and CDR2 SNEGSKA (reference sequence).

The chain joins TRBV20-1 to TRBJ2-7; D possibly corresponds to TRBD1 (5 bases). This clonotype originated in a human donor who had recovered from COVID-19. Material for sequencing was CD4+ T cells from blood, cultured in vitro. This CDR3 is CSGAPPGRVYEQYF. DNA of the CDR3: TGCAGTGGGGCCCCCCCGGGCAGGGTCTACGAGCAGTACTTC.